Described below is a single TCR beta chain sequence and its context. The target antigen is unknown. One junction end disagrees with the germline gene, perhaps due to a read error. The CDR3 is 16 residues long. CDR1 is SGDLS and CDR2 is YYNGEE in the germline V gene. Exclusion criteria comprised uncontrolled infection, other autoimmune disease, pregnancy or lactation. Researchers amplified the TCR beta CDR3 regions from RNA transcripts. Primed by the HTBI set, a first-round RT-PCR was run on the TCR CDR3. Via MiXCR, TCRdb re-called the multiplex PCR reads, giving one row per CDR3 protein. Of about 700,000 distinct CDR3 sequences listed, just under 45% are singletons. These data are taken from a study of T cells in Graves' hyperthyroidism and ophthalmopathy. Findings and limits, study-wide: Peripheral blood also featured most of the thyroid clonotypes expanded above 0.001.

The sequencing sample was made of peripheral blood or thyroid tissue (not recorded which). The TCR originated in an adult man with Graves' disease, either hyperthyroidism or ophthalmopathy (not recorded which). The V gene is TRBV9, the J gene TRBJ1-6; TRBD1 matches at 9 bases. DNA for the CDR3: TGTGCCAGCGGCGTAGAACAGGGGGCGATGGGTTCACCCCTCCACTTT. The encoded protein is CASGVEQGAMGSPLHF.